This T cell receptor (beta chain) comes out of a study of blood T cell repertoires in COVID-19. This CDR3 has 14 amino acids. The trim removed 5 bases at V and 8 bases at J, leaving 9 bases unmatched. Germline lookup yields CDR1 SNHLY and CDR2 FYNNEI. Libraries were prepared by immunoSEQ multiplex PCR; TCRdb keeps only in-frame clonotypes and omits some of them. Among tens of thousands of clones listed, less than 90% were seen once. This receptor was identified in a man in his forties with acute or convalescent COVID-19. V gene TRBV2 combines with J gene TRBJ1-2, with 9 bases that match TRBD1. The source material was peripheral blood. The CDR3 nucleotides are TGTGCCAGCAGTTACACAGGGGGCTCGGAAGGCTACACCTTC. It specifies CASSYTGGSEGYTF. The complete variable domain, with remaining parts taken from reference TRBV2 and TRBJ1-2, reads EPEVTQTPSHQVTQMGQEVILRCVPISNHLYFYWYRQILGQKVEFLVSFYNNEISEKSEIFDDQFSVERPDGSNFTLKIRSTKLEDSAMYFCASSYTGGSEGYTFGSGTRLTVV.